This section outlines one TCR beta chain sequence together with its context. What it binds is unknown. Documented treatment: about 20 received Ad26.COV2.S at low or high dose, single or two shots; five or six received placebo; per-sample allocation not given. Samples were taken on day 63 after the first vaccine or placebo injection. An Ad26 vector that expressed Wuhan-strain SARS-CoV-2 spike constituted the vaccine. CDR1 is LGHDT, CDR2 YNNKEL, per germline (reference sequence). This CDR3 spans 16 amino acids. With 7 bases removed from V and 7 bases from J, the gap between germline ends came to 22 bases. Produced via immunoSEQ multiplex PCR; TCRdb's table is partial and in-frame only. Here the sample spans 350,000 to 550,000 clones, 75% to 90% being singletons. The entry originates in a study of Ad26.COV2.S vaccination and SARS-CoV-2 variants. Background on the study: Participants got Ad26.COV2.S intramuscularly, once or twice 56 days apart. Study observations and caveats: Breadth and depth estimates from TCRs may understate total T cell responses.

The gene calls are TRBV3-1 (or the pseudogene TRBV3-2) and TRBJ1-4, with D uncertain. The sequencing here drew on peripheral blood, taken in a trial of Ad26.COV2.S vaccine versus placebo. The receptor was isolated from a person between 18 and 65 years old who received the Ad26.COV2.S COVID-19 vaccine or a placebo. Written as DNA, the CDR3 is TGTGCCAGCACCGCCAAGGATTGGGCAGGTGCTGAAAAACTGTTTTTT. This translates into CASTAKDWAGAEKLFF.